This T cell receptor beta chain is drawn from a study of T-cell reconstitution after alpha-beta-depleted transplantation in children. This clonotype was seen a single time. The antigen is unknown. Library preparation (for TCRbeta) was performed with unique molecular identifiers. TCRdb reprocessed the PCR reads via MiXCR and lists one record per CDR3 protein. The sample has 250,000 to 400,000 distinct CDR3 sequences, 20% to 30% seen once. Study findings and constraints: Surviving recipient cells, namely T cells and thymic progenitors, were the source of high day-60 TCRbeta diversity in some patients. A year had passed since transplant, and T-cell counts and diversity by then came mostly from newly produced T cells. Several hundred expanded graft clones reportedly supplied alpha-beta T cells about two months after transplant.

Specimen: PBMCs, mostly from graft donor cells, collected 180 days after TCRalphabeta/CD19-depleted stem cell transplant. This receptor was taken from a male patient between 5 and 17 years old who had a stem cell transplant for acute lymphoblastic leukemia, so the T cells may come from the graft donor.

CDR3 sequence (DNA): TGTGCCAGCAGCTTAGGGGCTAGGTATGAGCAGTTCTTC. Translation gives CASSLGARYEQFF. J is TRBJ2-1 and V is TRBV7-6; D is uncertain. CDR1 is SGHVS, CDR2 FNYEAQ, per germline. The ends were cut back, 1 base at V and 8 bases at J, with 9 bases in the middle. This CDR3 contains 13 residues.